This T cell receptor (beta chain) is from a study of T cells after posttransplantation cyclophosphamide listed by TCRdb under 2016. Study-wide context: Using TRB sequencing, the study followed how the T cell repertoire reconstituted after myeloablative bone marrow transplantation in which posttransplantation cyclophosphamide served as GVHD prophylaxis. Antigen receptor sequencing covered samples from a few dozen PTCy-treated patients and 16 of their related bone marrow donors. TRB sequencing was performed on blood from all 35 or so PTCy patients with 1-year posttransplant specimens. Up to roughly 3 additional blood samples from 2 to 5.2 years after transplant were also TRB-sequenced in 3 patients, as was pretransplant blood from several patients. Because TRA and TRB clonality correlated tightly in about 10 samples, later TCR analyses were limited to TRB. Public TRB sequences were searched against a database of over 3,600 sequences associated with responses to pathogens, tumor antigens, self-antigens and alloantigens.

General findings and caveats noted by the study authors: The TRB repertoires of T cells infiltrating skin or GI tract showed only limited overlap with the TRB repertoires of T cells in blood. Across 40 to 55 patients, TRB clonality was highly associated with recipient CMV seropositivity and CMV reactivation, and PTCy diversity was similar to diversity in CNI/methotrexate controls. Donor-recipient similarity was low at 1-2 months but rose over the first year, and later blood repertoires were often dominated by donor CD8+ memory clones.

As regards this clone: Its binding antigen is unknown. Base qualities were left out, and no much larger clone turns up one base away.

CDR3 length: 14 amino acids, cysteine to phenylalanine. Only CDR3 DNA remains: 42 bases, in frame from the first base. A distance of 11 bases separates the germline ends of V and J, which lose 3 bases and 4 bases respectively. Taken from the germline V gene (reference sequence), the CDR1 and CDR2 loops are MNHEY and SMNVEV. Genomic DNA was used for TRB sequencing, which was performed with the immunoSEQ assay at survey resolution or with the hsTCRB kit. From the authors' description of their analysis: The immunoSEQ software was used for initial read processing, and the LymphoSeq R package was used for repertoire analyses. Clonality was calculated as 1 minus normalized Shannon entropy, and the Gini coefficient was also calculated for each TRB dataset. Phenotypes of unsorted samples were inferred by mapping TRB sequences from sorted subsets of the recipient or donor onto the same recipient's unsorted samples. TCRdb carries this immuneACCESS record with in-frame sequences only. Its versions omit some clonotypes, under half of them owing to an unresolved V gene in the studies checked, with the rest unexplained. The V and J calls and clone size were taken over from that table, and D and trimming were inferred from the DNA. The data for this sample show some 39,000 clones, each detected more than once. The ten most abundant clones make up approximately 1.2% of the sample.

Related bone marrow donors provided peripheral blood samples on the day of marrow donation. Peripheral blood and bone marrow mononuclear cells were isolated by Ficoll-Hypaque density centrifugation and were cryopreserved. In this chain, TRBV27 is recombined with TRBJ2-3; perhaps TRBD1 is the D gene, with 6 bases matching. The sequenced sample consisted of PBMCs. The TCR was taken from a girl between 10 and 17 years old in good health, CMV-negative, and a related stem cell transplant donor. The CDR3 protein sequence reads: CASSLIQGADTQYF. The sequenced DNA is TGTGCCAGCAGTTTGATACAGGGTGCAGATACGCAGTATTTT.